This T cell receptor beta chain was captured by sequencing in a study of cytomegalovirus exposure and HLA in healthy donors. Looking at the study overall: Membership in the Caucasian-associated ancestry cluster was found for 65% to 85% of about 430 genotyped donors. Overall study findings and caveats: The listing of approximately 160 TCR beta chains classed them as cytomegalovirus-associated. Relative to the roughly 640-donor mean, N-insertions were reportedly fewer in an Asian-associated ancestry cluster in a later analysis.

PCR employed 60 Vbeta and 13 Jbeta primers. Libraries were prepared by immunoSEQ multiplex PCR; TCRdb keeps only in-frame clonotypes and omits some of them. Of some 150,000 clones listed, approximately 80% are singletons. A remark on this clone: The antigen is unknown.

Losses at the gene ends were 8 bases for V and 2 bases for J; bases not matched to a gene: 3. The V gene's germline CDR1 is SEHNR and CDR2 FQNEAQ (reference sequence). The CDR3 covers 12 residues. The chain joins TRBV7-9 to TRBJ2-7, with 7 nucleotides matching TRBD2. The material sequenced was PBMCs. The origin of this receptor is a man aged 30 to 39 in good health and CMV-seropositive. The CDR3 coding sequence is TGTGCCAGCCAAGCGGGGACCTACGAGCAGTACTTC. Its protein product is CASQAGTYEQYF.